This T cell receptor (beta chain) was sequenced in a study of tissue T cells after allogeneic stem cell transplantation. The data were produced by immunoSEQ multiplex PCR, yet TCRdb's version contains in-frame clones alone and is incomplete. The table records under 2,500 clones, roughly three fifths of them present only once. This clone was found a few times. Its antigen is not identified. Gene names are mouse gene names. The CDR3 is cut off 1 residue early in the read; its end comes from the germline J gene. This CDR3 has 14 amino acids. CDR1 GKSSPN and CDR2 SITVG come from the germline V gene. The V segment lost 0 bases and the J segment 3 bases; nucleotides outside the gene matches: 1. Broader study findings: Sampling depth was limited, and the cohort was small and clinically varied. Which tissue TCRs were alloreactive or antigen-specific was not determined. Some clones might be persisting host cells. In patients and mice, blood and spleen missed much of tissue repertoire. Across patients, clones rarely overlapped, yet motif clusters were shared tissue-specifically.

Sequencing was carried out using gut tissue. The chain employs TRBV31 and TRBJ2-7; TRBD2 matches at 11 bases. This TCR came from a female BALB/c mouse in good health. The MHC haplotype recorded for the strain is H2-d. The sequenced CDR3 bases are TGTGCCTGGAGTCTACTGGGGGGGCGCTATGAACAGTAC. Translating it yields CAWSLLGGRYEQY. The full CDR3 protein is CAWSLLGGRYEQYF.